This is a list of T cell receptor beta chains from one sample in a study of response to subunit inactivated influenza vaccine. Using its own MiXCR run on the RT-PCR reads, TCRdb lists one record per CDR3 protein. The table includes just over 300,000 distinct CDR3 sequences, approximately 23% detected once. The sample here was PBMCs from blood, taken less than 22 months after vaccination. Source of these receptors: a man aged 50 to 75 who received an inactivated influenza vaccine. CDR3s include the opening cysteine and the closing phenylalanine or tryptophan. D genes are given only for firm matches. Rows give clone size only sometimes, using once, few, many, or a class for an expanded clone.

d_call,j_call,clone_size,v_call,cdr3_nt,cdr3_aa
NA,TRBJ1-1,few,TRBV6-5,TGTGCCAGCAGTTCACCTCAGGGCCGGCTAGAAGCTTTCTTT,CASSSPQGRLEAFF
NA,TRBJ1-1,NA,TRBV20-1,TGCAGTGCTTCCCAGCCAGGGAGAACTGAAGCTTTCTTT,CSASQPGRTEAFF
TRBD1,TRBJ2-7,few,TRBV6-2/TRBV6-3,TGTGCCAGCAGGGGACAGGGGGCTGCTATTACCTACGAGCAGTACTTC,CASRGQGAAITYEQYF
NA,TRBJ1-2,few,TRBV7-2,TGTGCCAGCAGCTTCAACAGGGCCGGAGGCTACACCTTC,CASSFNRAGGYTF
TRBD1,TRBJ2-5,NA,TRBV24-1,TGTGCCACCAGTGATTTGAAACAGGGGGCTTTGGAGACCCAGTACTTC,CATSDLKQGALETQYF
TRBD1,TRBJ1-6,NA,TRBV10-3,TGTGCCATCAGGGCCGACAGGGATTCACCCCTCCACTTT,CAIRADRDSPLHF
NA,TRBJ1-1,few,TRBV13,TGTGCCAGCAGCTTACGGACTCCAGGGACTGAAGCTTTCTTT,CASSLRTPGTEAFF
TRBD2,TRBJ2-2,many,TRBV29-1,TGCAGCGTTGAAGATCGGGCTAGCGGGAACACCGGGGAGCTGTTTTTT,CSVEDRASGNTGELFF
NA,TRBJ1-1,NA,TRBV20-1,TGCAGTGCTTCTCCGACAGTGAACATTGAAGCTTTCTTT,CSASPTVNIEAFF
NA,TRBJ2-7,few,TRBV5-1,TGCGCCAGCAGCTTTTTGGGGACCTACGAGCAGTACTTC,CASSFLGTYEQYF
NA,TRBJ2-2,few,TRBV20-1,TGCAGTGCGATCCTAGGAGGAACCGGGGAGCTGTTTTTT,CSAILGGTGELFF
NA,TRBJ1-4,few,TRBV4-1,TGCGCCAGCAGCCAACTAGTGAATGAAAAACTGTTTTTT,CASSQLVNEKLFF
NA,TRBJ1-1,few,TRBV3-1,TGTGCCAGCAGTCCGCAAGGTCCGGGAAGTGAAGCTTTCTTT,CASSPQGPGSEAFF
NA,TRBJ2-1,NA,TRBV4-3,TGCGCCAGCAGCCAAGATTTTTTGGGCGGACACAATGAGCAGTTCTTC,CASSQDFLGGHNEQFF
NA,TRBJ1-2,many,TRBV3-1,TGTGCCAGCAGGGCGGGACCGATGATCTATGGCTACACCTTC,CASRAGPMIYGYTF
TRBD1,TRBJ1-3,few,TRBV5-1,TGCGCCAGCAGCTCCGACGGGACAGCCGGAAACACCATATATTTT,CASSSDGTAGNTIYF
NA,TRBJ2-7,few,TRBV6-2/TRBV6-3,TGTGCCAGCCAGGGACCGCCCTACGAGCAGTACTTC,CASQGPPYEQYF
TRBD1,TRBJ1-1,NA,TRBV30,TGTTCCGGCGAGACAGGGATGAACACTGAAGCTTTCTTT,CSGETGMNTEAFF
NA,TRBJ2-3,NA,TRBV5-1,TGCGCCAGCAGCTCCAATGGGAGGCAGTCAGATACGCAGTATTTT,CASSSNGRQSDTQYF
NA,TRBJ2-1,few,TRBV20-1,TGCAGTGCTAGCAGGGCTTTGGGGAATGAGCAGTTCTTC,CSASRALGNEQFF
NA,TRBJ1-5,few,TRBV4-3,TGCGCCAGCAGCCAAGATATTTGGGTCAATCAGCCCCAGCATTTT,CASSQDIWVNQPQHF
NA,TRBJ1-1,NA,TRBV18,TGTGCCAGCTCACCGAGGGTATTGGGGGTTGGCACTGAAGCTTTCTTT,CASSPRVLGVGTEAFF
NA,TRBJ1-1,NA,TRBV14,TGTGCCAGCAGCCAAGTGGACCCGTACACTGAAGCTTTCTTT,CASSQVDPYTEAFF
NA,TRBJ2-2,few,TRBV24-1,TGTGCCACCAGTGACCAGGGAACCGGGGAGCTGTTTTTT,CATSDQGTGELFF
TRBD1,TRBJ2-7,NA,TRBV6-2/TRBV6-3,TGTGCCAGCAGTTACGGGTCCGGACAGGGTTTTTTCCACGAGCAGTACTTC,CASSYGSGQGFFHEQYF
TRBD1,TRBJ1-1,NA,TRBV3-1,TGTGCCAGCAGCCAAGTAAGGGGACAGTCTGAAGCTTTCTTT,CASSQVRGQSEAFF
TRBD1,TRBJ1-2,few,TRBV4-3,TGCGCCAGCAGCCAAGATTGGCGACAGGGTGGTGGCTACACCTTC,CASSQDWRQGGGYTF
NA,TRBJ2-7,NA,TRBV20-1,TGCAGTGCTCTACCCCAGGGGTTCGGCGAGCAGTACTTC,CSALPQGFGEQYF
TRBD2,TRBJ2-5,few,TRBV4-1,TGCGCCAGCAGCCAAGAGGAGCGGGGGGGCTGGAAGACCCAGTACTTC,CASSQEERGGWKTQYF
TRBD1,TRBJ1-5,few,TRBV6-5,TGTGCCAGCAGTTATGTAGACAGGGGGCTTGATCAGCCCCAGCATTTT,CASSYVDRGLDQPQHF
NA,TRBJ1-2,NA,TRBV6-5,TGTGCCAGCGCAACCTCCTATGGCTACACCTTC,CASATSYGYTF
NA,TRBJ1-3,few,TRBV6-2/TRBV6-3,TGTGCCAGCAGTTACTCGATAGCCCCTCCCCCCGGGACATCAGGAAACACCATATATTTT,CASSYSIAPPPGTSGNTIYF
NA,TRBJ1-1,many,TRBV20-1,TGCAGTGCTAGCGAGGACGCCAACACTGAAGCTTTCTTT,CSASEDANTEAFF
TRBD2,TRBJ2-7,NA,TRBV5-1,TGCGCCAGCAGCTTTGGGACTAGCGGGATCTACGAGCAGTACTTC,CASSFGTSGIYEQYF
TRBD2,TRBJ2-5,NA,TRBV28,TGTGCCAGCAGCTCGGGCGGGAGTCGAGAGACCCAGTACTTC,CASSSGGSRETQYF
NA,TRBJ2-1,once,TRBV2,TGTGCCAGCAGAGTACTATCCTACAATGAGCAGTTCTTC,CASRVLSYNEQFF
NA,TRBJ1-2,NA,TRBV28,NA,CASSSSFTGSYGYTF
TRBD1,TRBJ1-1,many,TRBV11-2,TGTGCCAGCAGCCAGGACAGGTCCACTGAAGCTTTCTTT,CASSQDRSTEAFF
NA,TRBJ1-5,few,TRBV4-2,TGTGCCAGCAGCCAAGGAAGGTCAGGGAGGAGTCAGCCCCAGCATTTT,CASSQGRSGRSQPQHF
NA,TRBJ2-1,NA,TRBV5-6,TGTGCCAGCAGCTTGGGATTCGAGCAGTTCTTC,CASSLGFEQFF
NA,TRBJ1-1,once,TRBV5-6,TGTGCCAGCAGCTTAGCACCCGGAGGGGCTGAAGCTTTCTTT,CASSLAPGGAEAFF
NA,TRBJ1-1,many,TRBV7-9,TGTGCCAGCTCACCACGAGGGGACACTGAAGCTTTCTTT,CASSPRGDTEAFF
TRBD2,TRBJ2-1,NA,TRBV28,TGTGCCAGCAGTTTATTAAGTCTGGCTAGCGGGGGGGCCGATGAGCAGTTCTTC,CASSLLSLASGGADEQFF
NA,TRBJ2-2,NA,TRBV7-9,TGTGCCAGCAGCTTAGTACTTCAGGCGAACACCGGGGAGCTGTTTTTT,CASSLVLQANTGELFF
TRBD1,TRBJ1-1,NA,TRBV10-3,TGTGCCATCAGTGAGGGCAGGGGGCGCCGGAACACTGAAGCTTTCTTT,CAISEGRGRRNTEAFF
NA,TRBJ1-2,many,TRBV5-6,TGTGCCAGCAGCTTGACGGTTGGGGTCTATGGCTACACCTTC,CASSLTVGVYGYTF
TRBD1,TRBJ2-5,once,TRBV23-1,TGCGCCAGCAGTCAATCGGGGACAGGGGTTCAGACCCAGTACTTC,CASSQSGTGVQTQYF
NA,TRBJ1-1,NA,TRBV5-1,TGCGCCAGCAGCTTGGAAGGGAGCTCGAACACTGAAGCTTTCTTT,CASSLEGSSNTEAFF
NA,TRBJ1-1,few,TRBV4-2,TGTGCCAGCAGCCAGCAACGGGGCACTGAAGCTTTCTTT,CASSQQRGTEAFF
TRBD1,TRBJ1-6,many,TRBV4-3,TGCGCCAGCAGCCAACTACTTTTGGGACAGGGGGCGAATTCACCCCTCCACTTT,CASSQLLLGQGANSPLHF
NA,TRBJ1-1,NA,TRBV7-9,TGTGCCAGCAGCTTATTGGGCACCGAGGGGACTGAAGCTTTCTTT,CASSLLGTEGTEAFF
NA,TRBJ2-5,NA,TRBV14,TGTGCCAGCAGCCACTGGACAGCACAAGAGACCCAGTACTTC,CASSHWTAQETQYF
NA,TRBJ1-2,few,TRBV25-1,TGTGCCAGCAGTGACCGGACAGAATTTAACTATGGCTACACCTTC,CASSDRTEFNYGYTF